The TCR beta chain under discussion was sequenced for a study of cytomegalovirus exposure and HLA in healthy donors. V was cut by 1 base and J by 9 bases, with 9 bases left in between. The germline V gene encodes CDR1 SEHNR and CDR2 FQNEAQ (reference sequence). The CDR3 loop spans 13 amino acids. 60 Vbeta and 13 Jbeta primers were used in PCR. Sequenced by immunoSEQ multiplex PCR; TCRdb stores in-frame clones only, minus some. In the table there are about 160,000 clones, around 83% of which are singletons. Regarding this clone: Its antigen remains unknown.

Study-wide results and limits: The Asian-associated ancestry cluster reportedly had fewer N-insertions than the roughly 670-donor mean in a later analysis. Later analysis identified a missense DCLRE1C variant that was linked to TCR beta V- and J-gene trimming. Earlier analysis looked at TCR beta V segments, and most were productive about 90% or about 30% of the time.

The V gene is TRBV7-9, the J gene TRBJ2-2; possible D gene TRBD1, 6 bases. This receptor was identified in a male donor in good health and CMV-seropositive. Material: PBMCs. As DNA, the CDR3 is TGTGCCAGCAGCTTAGAGGACAGTAGGGAGCTGTTTTTT. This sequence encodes CASSLEDSRELFF.